The next 30 T cell receptor beta chains were all read from a single sample in a study of blood T cells in healthy people across ages. Then a second PCR, running about 6 to 12 cycles, was carried out with a sample-barcoded 5' primer and a J-beta primer mix. TCRdb called the 5' RACE reads again in MiXCR, with one record for every CDR3 protein. The sample contains approximately 760,000 distinct CDR3 sequences, about 25% of which appear only once. These data also formed part of another study, on T cells of mothers and their children.

Material for sequencing was blood. The receptors here all came from a boy aged 5-17 years in good health.

This rearrangement joins TRBV10-3 to TRBJ1-1, with D uncertain. Germline values: CDR1 ENHRY, CDR2 SYGVKD. This CDR3 comprises 17 residues. The V end lost 3 bases, the J end lost 0 bases, and 17 bases lay between the germline ends. CDR3 sequence reads: CAISDPGSVVMNTEAFF. In DNA form, the CDR3 reads TGTGCCATCAGTGACCCCGGTTCGGTTGTTATGAACACTGAAGCTTTCTTT.

The chain links TRBV27 to TRBJ2-4; TRBD1 matches at 9 bases. V shed 6 bases and J 7 bases; nucleotides not matched to a gene: 13. The CDR3 spans 16 residues. Germline lookup yields CDR1 MNHEY and CDR2 SMNVEV (reference sequence). CDR3 sequence (DNA): TGTGCCAGCAGGGCGGCAGCCTCGGGACAGGGTAACATTCAGTACTTC. Its protein product is CASRAAASGQGNIQYF.

This clonotype was counted at least ten times. The V gene is TRBV28, the J gene TRBJ2-3; D unclear. This CDR3 has 12 residues. V lost 3 bases and J lost 4, with 5 bases in between. In germline, CDR1 is MDHEN, CDR2 SYDVKM. The CDR3: CASSLWADTQYF. Written as DNA, the CDR3 is TGTGCCAGCAGTTTGTGGGCAGATACGCAGTATTTT.

The J gene is TRBJ2-3, the V gene TRBV6-1; D is tentatively TRBD1 or TRBD2 (5 bases each). There are 17 residues in the CDR3. Trimming took off 8 bases at V and 6 bases at J, with 27 bases between the two ends. CDR1 is MNHNS, CDR2 SASEGT, per germline. The CDR3 coding sequence is TGTGCCAGCGGAAATACGTATCTAGCACAAGAGGGGGATACGCAGTATTTT. It is translated as CASGNTYLAQEGDTQYF.

This clonotype came up a few times. V gene TRBV29-1 combines with J gene TRBJ1-2; TRBD1 agrees at 7 bases. With V trimmed by 0 bases and J by 5 bases, 12 bases remained unmatched. This CDR3 region has 16 residues. Germline V gives CDR1 SQVTM, CDR2 ANQGSEA. The CDR3 here is CSVEDEGKGARYGYTF. DNA of the CDR3: TGCAGCGTTGAAGATGAGGGAAAGGGGGCGCGGTATGGCTACACCTTC.

V gene TRBV5-1 combines with J gene TRBJ2-3, with a possible D match to TRBD2 (7 bases). Trimming left V 0 bases short and J 3 bases short, with 17 bases between. Germline values: CDR1 SGHRS, CDR2 YFSETQ. The CDR3 covers 17 residues. DNA for the CDR3: TGCGCCAGCAGCTTGGATAGCGCGGGGGCACTGACAGATACGCAGTATTTT. Its translation: CASSLDSAGALTDTQYF.

The sample holds a few counts of this clonotype. This chain joins TRBV5-6 and TRBJ2-7; D gene uncertain. V lost 1 base and J lost 4, with 9 bases in between. The CDR3 spans 13 residues. Germline CDR1 SGHDT, CDR2 YYEEEE. The CDR3 DNA is TGTGCCAGCAGCTTGAGGCAACATTACGAGCAGTACTTC. Translating gives CASSLRQHYEQYF.

A few counts support this clonotype. This chain joins TRBV9 and TRBJ2-1, with TRBD2 matching 9 bases. V lost 1 base and J lost 5; bases outside the gene matches: 4. CDR3 length: 15 amino acids. Germline assignment: CDR1 SGDLS and CDR2 YYNGEE. The CDR3 loop is CASSVRAGGNNEQFF. In nucleotides, the CDR3 is TGTGCCAGCAGCGTACGAGCGGGGGGCAACAATGAGCAGTTCTTC.

This clonotype occurred a few times. V and J are TRBV3-1 and TRBJ2-5; D possibly corresponds to TRBD2 (5 bases). TRBJ2-7 matches the DNA end more closely, so the J call is doubtful. The CDR3 loop spans 15 amino acids. Germline lookup yields CDR1 LGHDT and CDR2 YNNKEL (reference sequence). The CDR3 DNA follows: TGTGCCAGCAACCCAGGCGAGGGCGGTTCCTACGAGCAGTACTTC. The encoded protein is CASNPGEGGSYEQYF.

The V call is TRBV20-1, the J call TRBJ2-3, with TRBD2 matching over 12 bases. CDR3 size: 15 residues. The germline CDR1 and CDR2 sequences are DFQATT and SNEGSKA (reference sequence). With V trimmed by 3 bases and J by 4 bases, 5 bases remained unmatched. The CDR3 DNA is TGCAGTGCTAGCGAGCTAGCGGGAGGGTCAGATACGCAGTATTTT. Its protein is CSASELAGGSDTQYF.

This clonotype appeared a few times. The chain carries TRBV12-3 or TRBV12-4 and TRBJ2-2; D is perhaps TRBD2 (7 bases). V lost 2 bases to trimming and J lost 5 bases, with 12 bases between them. The CDR3 extends over 15 amino acids. The CDR3 DNA sequence: TGTGCCAGCAGTTTAAGGGGGGGAAGAACCGGGGAGCTGTTTTTT. The encoded protein is CASSLRGGRTGELFF.

This clonotype was observed a handful of times. This sequence joins TRBV7-9 and TRBJ2-1; perhaps TRBD1 as D (6 bases). V lost 3 bases, J lost 4 bases, and 13 bases lay in between. CDR3 size: 15 residues. The germline V gene has CDR1 SEHNR and CDR2 FQNEAQ (reference sequence). CDR3 amino acids: CASSFGTTLYNEQFF. CDR3 DNA sequence: TGTGCCAGCAGCTTCGGGACAACCCTTTACAATGAGCAGTTCTTC.

The gene calls are TRBV19 and TRBJ2-3; a weak D match, TRBD1 (5 bases). Trimming pared 4 bases from V and 2 bases from J, leaving 10 bases between. This CDR3 has 14 amino acids. Germline V CDR1 and CDR2: LNHDA, SQIVND (reference sequence). The CDR3 reads CASSRDSYTDTQYF. The CDR3 DNA reads TGTGCCAGTAGTAGAGACAGTTACACAGATACGCAGTATTTT.

This clonotype was seen only a few times. The V call is TRBV20-1, the J call TRBJ2-5, with D possibly being TRBD2 (6 bases). Judging by the DNA end, TRBJ2-7 fits better; the J call may be wrong. Germline CDR1 is DFQATT and CDR2 is SNEGSKA (reference sequence). CDR3 length equals 14 residues. CDR3 bases: TGCAGTGCTAGAGGTGGTAGCGGACACTACGAGCAGTACTTC. Protein sequence: CSARGGSGHYEQYF.

This clonotype was counted a few times. The chain combines TRBV12-3 or TRBV12-4 with TRBJ2-4; perhaps TRBD2 as D (7 bases). CDR3 length: 13 residues. Trimming stripped 1 base from V and 10 bases from J, with 11 bases between. CDR3 loop: CASSLGGGRIQYF. CDR3 nucleotides: TGTGCCAGCAGTTTAGGGGGGGGGCGTATTCAGTACTTC.

Note on this clonotype: At one boundary the junction diverges from the germline segment, which might be a read error. The chain employs TRBV12-3 or TRBV12-4 and TRBJ1-2; possibly TRBD1 for D (5 bases). The CDR3 covers 12 residues. Here the CDR3 DNA reads TGTGCCAGCAGTAATGCAGGGTCTGGCTACGCCTTC. This translates into CASSNAGSGYAF.

CDR3 bases: TGTGCCAGTAGTATCGCCGACCTTTACTACGAGCAGTACTTC. Its protein product is CASSIADLYYEQYF. V usage is TRBV19 and J usage is TRBJ2-7; D gene uncertain. V dropped 3 bases and J dropped 3 bases, with 12 bases sitting between them. The germline gives CDR1 LNHDA, CDR2 SQIVND (reference sequence). There are 14 residues in the CDR3.

This clonotype was observed a handful of times. The rearrangement joins TRBV7-9 to TRBJ2-7, with D perhaps TRBD1 (5 bases). CDR3 length equals 15 residues. CDR1 SEHNR and CDR2 FQNEAQ come from the germline V gene (reference sequence). Trimming shortened V by 3 bases and J by 1 base, and 13 bases separated the two germline ends. The CDR3: CASSFEQDGSYEQYF. The CDR3 DNA reads as TGTGCCAGCAGCTTCGAACAGGATGGTTCCTACGAGCAGTACTTC.

The chain joins TRBV7-8 to TRBJ2-1; D is perhaps TRBD1 or TRBD2 (6 bases each). The length of the CDR3 is 11 residues. Germline V gene sequence: CDR1 SGHVS, CDR2 FQNEAQ. Trimming took off 8 bases at V and 8 bases at J, with 10 bases between the two ends. The CDR3 spells CASGGRHEQFF. The CDR3 DNA follows: TGTGCCAGCGGGGGGCGGCATGAGCAGTTCTTC.

This sequence joins TRBV28 and TRBJ2-7; 10 bases match TRBD2. The CDR3 loop spans 15 amino acids. Losses at the gene ends were 8 bases for V and 0 bases for J; bases not matched to a gene: 7. Germline V lookup: CDR1 MDHEN, CDR2 SYDVKM. The chain's CDR3 is CASLGSGRTSYEQYF. The CDR3 DNA is TGTGCCAGCTTGGGTAGCGGGAGGACCTCCTACGAGCAGTACTTC.

This clonotype was seen only a few times. The chain joins TRBV4-3 to TRBJ2-7; no clear D. V was clipped by 0 bases and J by 2 bases, with 8 bases between them. The CDR3 spans 14 residues. The germline gives CDR1 LGHNA, CDR2 YSLEER. CDR3 nucleotide sequence: TGCGCCAGCAGCCAAGATGTCCAGCCCTACGAGCAGTACTTC. Amino acids: CASSQDVQPYEQYF.

The chain is built from TRBV7-9 and TRBJ2-1; 9 bases align to TRBD1. The CDR3 totals 15 residues. The trim removed 6 bases at V and 2 bases at J, leaving 5 bases unmatched. Germline CDR1 is SEHNR and CDR2 is FQNEAQ (reference sequence). Here the CDR3 DNA reads TGTGCCAGCAGACAGGACAGGGGACCCTACAATGAGCAGTTCTTC. Protein product: CASRQDRGPYNEQFF.

This clonotype was seen a handful of times. The CDR3 loop is CASSSPGLVPTGELFF. The CDR3 coding sequence is TGTGCCAGCAGTTCTCCGGGACTAGTTCCCACCGGGGAGCTGTTTTTT. The chain carries TRBV2 and TRBJ2-2; 8 nucleotides match TRBD2. Germline V gene sequence: CDR1 SNHLY, CDR2 FYNNEI. After removal of 5 bases from V and 4 bases from J, the junction contained 9 bases not matched to a gene. The CDR3 sequence is 16 residues long. Supplemented by reference TRBV2 and TRBJ2-2, the full variable domain reads EPEVTQTPSHQVTQMGQEVILRCVPISNHLYFYWYRQILGQKVEFLVSFYNNEISEKSEIFDDQFSVERPDGSNFTLKIRSTKLEDSAMYFCASSSPGLVPTGELFFGEGSRLTVL.

V usage is TRBV6-5 and J usage is TRBJ2-7, with D maybe TRBD2 (6 bases). Germline loops: CDR1 MNHEY, CDR2 SVGAGI. CDR3 length: 13 residues. V was shortened by 1 base and J by 6 bases, with 10 bases between the two germline ends. CDR3 sequence (DNA): TGTGCCAGCAGTTACTACGGGACTTTCGAGCAGTACTTC. Amino acids: CASSYYGTFEQYF.

This clonotype has just a few counts. The rearrangement uses TRBV20-1 and TRBJ2-1, with TRBD2 matching 10 bases. CDR3 length equals 17 residues. Germline V gene data show CDR1 as DFQATT and CDR2 as SNEGSKA (reference sequence). Losses at the gene ends were 0 bases for V and 5 bases for J; bases not matched to a gene: 10. CDR3 loop: CSARDQSGGAKDNEQFF. The CDR3 bases are TGCAGTGCTAGAGATCAAAGCGGGGGGGCCAAGGACAATGAGCAGTTCTTC.

The V and J genes are TRBV4-2 and TRBJ2-1; D is possibly TRBD2 (6 bases). Looked up from germline, CDR1 is LGHNA and CDR2 is YNFKEQ. The CDR3 length is 16 residues. V was clipped by 0 bases and J by 0 bases, with 9 bases between them. The CDR3: CASSQDRLDSYNEQFF. The DNA of the CDR3 is TGTGCCAGCAGCCAAGATCGACTAGACTCCTACAATGAGCAGTTCTTC.

The CDR3, as DNA: TGCAGTGTTACCCGGGGGGGAGGGTTTGAGCAGTTCTTC. Its translation: CSVTRGGGFEQFF. This chain uses TRBV20-1 with TRBJ2-5, with 8 bases lining up with TRBD2. The closer fit of TRBJ2-1 to the DNA end suggests the J call may be wrong. The CDR3 is 13 residues long. The germline gives CDR1 DFQATT, CDR2 SNEGSKA (reference sequence).

The rearrangement joins TRBV4-1 to TRBJ1-6; no definite D call. V was shortened by 2 bases and J by 7 bases, with 9 bases between the two germline ends. The CDR3 extends over 14 amino acids. Germline V CDR1 and CDR2: MGHRA, YSYEKL. CDR3: CASSQQWGNSPLHF. Here the CDR3 DNA reads TGCGCCAGCAGCCAACAGTGGGGAAATTCACCCCTCCACTTT.

This clonotype was picked up a small number of times. V usage is TRBV5-1 and J usage is TRBJ2-2, with a tentative D call TRBD1 (6 bases). The CDR3 sequence is 14 residues long. Deletions cut 4 bases from V and 4 bases from J, with 11 bases between. Germline V lookup: CDR1 SGHRS, CDR2 YFSETQ. The chain's CDR3 is CASSDGQSTGELFF. The CDR3 bases are TGCGCCAGCAGCGACGGACAGAGCACCGGGGAGCTGTTTTTT.

The genes are TRBV5-1 and TRBJ2-7; a possible D gene is TRBD2 (6 bases). This CDR3 is 14 amino acids long. Germline V lookup: CDR1 SGHRS, CDR2 YFSETQ. V gave up 4 bases and J gave up 1 base, with 12 bases separating them. The CDR3 coding sequence is TGCGCCAGCAGCCCGCTGGGAGGATCCTACGAGCAGTACTTC. This sequence encodes CASSPLGGSYEQYF.